The entry below gives a single T cell receptor (beta chain) sequence along with its context. What it binds is not known. The data stem from a study of CD8+ T cells in alopecia areata. Findings and caveats of the study: Scalp sample sequencing also detects resident alphabeta T cells of normal skin. Across lesional scalp, and particularly alopecia totalis/universalis, clonality surpassed that of normal scalp.

The CDR3 runs to 13 residues. Germline loops: CDR1 SQVTM, CDR2 ANQGSEA. With 4 bases removed from V and 3 bases from J, the gap between germline ends came to 13 bases. The authors extracted RNA and reverse transcribed it into cDNA as the sequencing template. TCRdb's table, derived via immunoSEQ multiplex PCR, lists solely in-frame clones and lacks some. The sample has about 110,000 clones; around 55% are singletons. The chain couples TRBV29-1 to TRBJ2-7, with no clear D. This receptor was identified in a human donor in good health. Sequences were obtained from CD8+ T cells sorted from blood. CDR3 nucleotides: TGCAGCGTTGGAAGCAGGTCTCTCTACGAGCAGTACTTC. Translated: CSVGSRSLYEQYF.